These T cell receptor beta chains were read from a single sample in a study of siplizumab effects on memory and regulatory T cells. Repertoires were generated with immunoSEQ multiplex PCR, while TCRdb's copy carries only in-frame clones and drops some. Here the sample spans approximately 94,000 clones, roughly 96% being singletons. The sample taken for sequencing was naive CD4+ T cells sorted from blood. Every receptor here comes from a human donor in good health. Both conserved end residues are trimmed from each CDR3. A D gene is named only where the DNA matches it firmly.

J gene | D gene | V gene | CDR3 protein
TRBJ1-1 | . | TRBV7-6 | ASSLPQRHPETEAF
TRBJ1-3 | . | TRBV6-5 | ASKESRGTIY
TRBJ1-4 | . | TRBV5-6 | ASSPGEGEKLF
TRBJ1-6 | . | TRBV28 | ASSLFANSPLH
TRBJ2-1 | . | TRBV7-9 | ASSVAGGGYNEQF
TRBJ2-1 | TRBD2 | TRBV9 | ASSRVGLAGGNEQF
TRBJ1-5 | . | TRBV10-3 | AISGSRDQPQH
TRBJ2-3 | TRBD2 | TRBV5-4 | ATKPSGGRLTDTQY
TRBJ2-1 | . | TRBV2 | ASSARSDQQF
TRBJ1-6 | TRBD1 | TRBV27 | ASRGWGTGTSPLH
TRBJ1-2 | . | TRBV11-3 | ASSESGNGYT
TRBJ1-2 | . | TRBV7-8 | ASGGTGNYGYT
TRBJ2-1 | . | TRBV9 | ASSVGAGSYNEQF
TRBJ2-3 | . | TRBV7-9 | ASSLQSTTSTDTQY
TRBJ1-2 | TRBD1 | TRBV27 | ASSLSIQGNYGYT
TRBJ1-2 | . | TRBV19 | ATLPRGGLYGYT
TRBJ1-1 | . | TRBV6-6 | ASSYGQGQNTEAF
TRBJ1-3 | . | TRBV7-9 | ANSTFVSGNTIY
TRBJ2-5 | . | TRBV28 | ASTETYLGLETQY
TRBJ1-4 | . | TRBV19 | ASSSTGNEKLF
TRBJ2-6 | . | TRBV4-3 | ASSQEKGHRSGANVLT
TRBJ1-5 | TRBD1 | TRBV28 | ASSLQDRGLNQPQH
TRBJ1-1 | . | TRBV7-3 | ASSLTPGEAEAF
TRBJ1-6 | TRBD1 | TRBV4-2 | ASSQVSGGHNSPLH
TRBJ1-4 | . | TRBV30 | AWSAQGATNEKLF
TRBJ1-1 | . | TRBV11-2 | ASSLDYQNTEAF
TRBJ2-7 | . | TRBV11-3 | ASSLGASSYEQY
TRBJ2-1 | TRBD2 | TRBV6-6 | ASSYVAPGLAGGQF
TRBJ1-6 | . | TRBV29-1 | SVAWDINSPLH
TRBJ1-5 | TRBD1 | TRBV29-1 | SVAGTVYQPQH
TRBJ1-4 | . | TRBV5-6 | ADHDKGRGNEKLF
TRBJ1-1 | . | TRBV12-5 | ASAEQGFTEAF
TRBJ1-1 | . | TRBV5-1 | ASSFDSLNTEAF
TRBJ1-5 | TRBD1 | TRBV19 | ASSPKSRGLSNQPQH
TRBJ1-2 | . | TRBV6-5 | ASRSGTALVGYT
TRBJ1-1 | . | TRBV4-1 | ASSRGGLGTEAF
TRBJ2-7 | TRBD1 | TRBV7-2 | ASSPRQGRREQY
TRBJ2-5 | TRBD1 | TRBV6-5 | ASARGQGARGQY
TRBJ2-3 | . | TRBV5-6 | ASSLLKSTDTQY
TRBJ1-1 | . | TRBV11-1 | ASSLEGNTEAF
TRBJ2-3 | TRBD2 | TRBV7-2 | ASSLGLAGHTQY
TRBJ2-7 | . | TRBV7-9 | ASTGQVPYEQY
TRBJ1-2 | . | TRBV6-1 | ASSSTGSDYGYT
TRBJ2-1 | TRBD1 | TRBV2 | ASGHPGQVNEQF
TRBJ2-3 | . | TRBV5-1 | ASSLTNTQY
TRBJ2-7 | . | TRBV6-5 | ASRGTISYEQY
TRBJ1-1 | . | TRBV5-1 | ASSSTVMNTEAF
TRBJ2-3 | TRBD2 | TRBV5-6 | ASSSLAEPFDTQY
TRBJ1-1 | TRBD1 | TRBV19 | ASSIGGQGGTEAF
TRBJ2-5 | . | TRBV11-1 | ASSLQGTQY
TRBJ2-7 | . | TRBV7-9 | ASSQSTGADEQY
TRBJ1-2 | . | TRBV11-2 | ASSLVFGGRNYGYT
TRBJ1-5 | . | TRBV7-2 | ASSSGIDQH